These 10 T cell receptor beta chains were sequenced from one sample in a study of blood T cell repertoires in COVID-19. Assay used: immunoSEQ multiplex PCR; TCRdb lists only in-frame clones, some missing. This table has fewer than 300,000 clones, around 85% appearing once. Input material: peripheral blood. These receptors were taken from a man aged 45-65 years with active or convalescent COVID-19.

The genes are TRBV5-1 and TRBJ2-7; 12 bases match TRBD2. V trimming: 4 bases; J trimming: 2 bases; junction bases outside the gene matches: 13. CDR3 length equals 18 residues. CDR1 and CDR2 (germline): SGHRS, YFSETQ. The CDR3 protein is CASSLNAPTSGSPYEQYF. CDR3 nucleotide sequence: TGCGCCAGCAGCCTCAACGCGCCGACTAGCGGGAGTCCCTACGAGCAGTACTTC.

The chain recombines TRBV27 with TRBJ1-3; no clear D gene. In germline, CDR1 is MNHEY, CDR2 SMNVEV (reference sequence). The CDR3 is made up of 14 amino acids. Trimming cost V 4 bases and J 4 bases, with 11 bases left between them. The chain's CDR3 is CASSSLSVGNTIYF. The CDR3 nucleotides are TGTGCCAGCAGTTCCCTTTCGGTGGGAAACACCATATATTTT.

This clone was detected only a few times. The chain couples TRBV5-1 to TRBJ2-1; 7 bases agree with TRBD1. The CDR3 has 13 amino acids. Trimming at V came to 5 bases and at J to 9 bases, leaving 8 bases not matched to a gene. Germline lookup yields CDR1 SGHRS and CDR2 YFSETQ. The DNA for the CDR3 is TGCGCCAGCAGTACAGGGGACGTGACTGAGCAGTTCTTC. Translating gives CASSTGDVTEQFF.

The CDR3 sequence is CASSPVSGPTEAFF. The CDR3 bases are TGTGCCAGCTCACCAGTTTCAGGCCCCACTGAAGCTTTCTTT. The chain employs TRBV18 and TRBJ1-1; no definite D call. V was shortened by 2 bases and J by 4 bases, with 11 bases between the two germline ends. CDR1 is KGHSH and CDR2 is LQKENI in the germline V gene. This CDR3 region has 14 residues.

Of note for this clone: The same CDR3 also results from other DNA sequences found in this sample. The chain carries TRBV29-1 and TRBJ1-3; D is uncertain. CDR1 SQVTM and CDR2 ANQGSEA come from the germline V gene. The CDR3 has 13 amino acids. Trimming pared 4 bases from V and 0 bases from J, leaving 7 bases between. CDR3 in amino acids: CSVGGGSGNTIYF. The CDR3, as DNA: TGCAGCGTTGGAGGAGGCTCTGGAAACACCATATATTTT.

V gene TRBV28 combines with J gene TRBJ1-5; the D gene is possibly TRBD1 (5 bases). V was pared by 2 bases and J by 7 bases, with 18 bases between. The germline V gene encodes CDR1 MDHEN and CDR2 SYDVKM. CDR3 length: 16 residues. CDR3 sequence (DNA): TGTGCCAGCAGTTTAGGTAGCGGCAGGGTTGACCAGCCCCAGCATTTT. This codes for CASSLGSGRVDQPQHF.

This clone was detected a few times. The chain couples TRBV9 to TRBJ2-3; 9 nucleotides match TRBD2. V gave up 0 bases and J gave up 5 bases; unmatched junction bases: 10. CDR3 size: 17 residues. Germline V gene data show CDR1 as SGDLS and CDR2 as YYNGEE. The CDR3 region has the DNA TGTGCCAGCAGCGTAGAAGGGACTAGCCTCTCGATAGATACGCAGTATTTT. It translates to CASSVEGTSLSIDTQYF. The whole variable domain, filled in from reference TRBV9 and TRBJ2-3, reads DSGVTQTPKHLITATGQRVTLRCSPRSGDLSVYWYQQSLDQGLQFLIQYYNGEERAKGNILERFSAQQFPDLHSELNLSSLELGDSALYFCASSVEGTSLSIDTQYFGPGTRLTVL.

V usage is TRBV4-1 and J usage is TRBJ2-7; a weak D match, TRBD2 (6 bases). Germline CDR1 reads MGHRA; CDR2 reads YSYEKL. Trimming removed 4 bases from V and 2 bases from J, with 15 bases in between. The CDR3 has 15 residues. CDR3 coding DNA: TGCGCCAGCAGCCTCCTCGGACTACCTACCTACGAGCAGTACTTC. Its protein is CASSLLGLPTYEQYF.

The J gene is TRBJ1-2, the V gene TRBV30, with 7 bases aligning to TRBD1. CDR1 and CDR2 (germline): GTSNPN, SVGIG (reference sequence). The CDR3 is 15 residues long. J was trimmed by 6 bases and V by 6 bases; bases with no gene match: 16. The CDR3 nucleotides read TGTGCCTGCTGCGGGACAGACAACATCCCCGATGGCTACACCTTC. Translated: CACCGTDNIPDGYTF.

This rearrangement joins TRBV5-8 to TRBJ1-1; D call uncertain. The CDR3 runs to 15 residues. The ends were cut back, 1 base at V and 3 bases at J, with 13 bases in the middle. CDR1 and CDR2 (germline): SGHTS, YDEGEE. The CDR3 sequence: CASSLSLRGHTEAFF. The CDR3 nucleotides are TGTGCCAGCAGCTTGTCCCTACGCGGGCACACTGAAGCTTTCTTT.